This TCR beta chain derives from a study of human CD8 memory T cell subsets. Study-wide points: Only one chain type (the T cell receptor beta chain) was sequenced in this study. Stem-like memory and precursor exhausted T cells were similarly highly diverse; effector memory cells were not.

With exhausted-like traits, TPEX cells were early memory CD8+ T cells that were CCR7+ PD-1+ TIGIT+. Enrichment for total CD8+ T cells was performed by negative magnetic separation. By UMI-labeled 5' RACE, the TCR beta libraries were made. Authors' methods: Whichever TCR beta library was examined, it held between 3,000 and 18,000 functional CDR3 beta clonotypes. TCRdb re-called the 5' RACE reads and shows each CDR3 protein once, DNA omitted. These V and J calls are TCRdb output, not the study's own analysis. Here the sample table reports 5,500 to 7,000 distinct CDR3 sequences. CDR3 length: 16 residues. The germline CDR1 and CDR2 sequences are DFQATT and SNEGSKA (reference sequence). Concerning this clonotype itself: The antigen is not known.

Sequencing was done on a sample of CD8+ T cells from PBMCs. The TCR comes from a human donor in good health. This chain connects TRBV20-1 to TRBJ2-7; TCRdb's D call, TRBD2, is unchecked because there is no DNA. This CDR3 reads CSARAPSGRLRYEQYF.